What follows are 19 T cell receptor beta chains derived from one specimen sequenced in a study of blood T cells in healthy people across ages. With a J-beta primer mix and a sample-barcoded 5' primer, a second PCR ran about 7 to 12 cycles. TCRdb called the 5' RACE reads again in MiXCR, with one record for every CDR3 protein. The data show about 650,000 distinct CDR3 sequences, 52% seen once. The source material was blood. These receptors were collected from a woman aged 80 or older in good health.

The chain is built from TRBV27 and TRBJ2-7; 12 nucleotides agree with TRBD1. V shed 3 bases and J 4 bases; nucleotides not matched to a gene: 10. From germline, CDR1 is MNHEY and CDR2 SMNVEV (reference sequence). The CDR3 is made up of 17 amino acids. CDR3 loop: CASSLGPGTGGPYEQYF. As DNA, the CDR3 is TGTGCCAGCAGTTTGGGCCCCGGGACAGGGGGCCCATACGAGCAGTACTTC.

The chain carries TRBV12-3 or TRBV12-4 and TRBJ1-5, with 7 bases identical to TRBD1. J was trimmed by 2 bases and V by 3 bases; bases with no gene match: 4. This CDR3 comprises 15 residues. CDR3 in amino acids: CASSLGDRGNQPQHF. CDR3 coding DNA: TGTGCCAGCAGTTTGGGGGACAGAGGCAATCAGCCCCAGCATTTT.

The rearrangement uses TRBV2 and TRBJ2-2; unclear D gene. The CDR3 consists of 14 residues. CDR1 and CDR2 from the germline V gene are SNHLY and FYNNEI. Trimming pared 8 bases from V and 0 bases from J, leaving 10 bases between. The CDR3 spells CASGGRTNTGELFF. As DNA, the CDR3 is TGTGCCAGCGGTGGGCGGACGAACACCGGGGAGCTGTTTTTT.

To note about this clonotype: A much bigger clone sits one base away, suggesting this may be a read error. Here the CDR3 DNA reads TGCGCCAGCAGCTTGGGGGGGGAATCGAAGACCCAGTACTTC. As protein: CASSLGGESKTQYF. This chain uses TRBV5-1 with TRBJ2-5; D might be TRBD2 (6 bases). The V and J ends lost 0 bases and 6 bases respectively, with 12 bases between them. This CDR3 is 14 amino acids long. Germline CDR1 is SGHRS and CDR2 is YFSETQ.

A word on this clonotype: A much larger clone differs by one base, so this may be a read error. This chain connects TRBV7-3 to TRBJ2-5, with D maybe TRBD2 (5 bases). The end of the DNA fits TRBJ2-1 better, so the J call may be wrong. Germline V gene lookup returns CDR1 SGHTA and CDR2 FQGTGA. This CDR3 is 14 amino acids long. The CDR3 DNA is TGTGCCAGCAGCTTAACCGAGGGCCTGGAGACCCAGTTCTTC. Its translation: CASSLTEGLETQFF.

To note about this clonotype: This sequence may be a read error, since a much larger clone differs from it by one base. The gene calls are TRBV10-3 and TRBJ2-1; TRBD2 matches 7 bases. The end of the DNA aligns better with TRBJ2-7, so the J call may be wrong. Germline V gives CDR1 ENHRY, CDR2 SYGVKD. The CDR3 loop spans 15 amino acids. The CDR3 bases are TGTGCCGGGAGGGGCAACTCCGGCTCCTACAATGAGCAGTACTTC. Translating gives CAGRGNSGSYNEQYF.

As regards this clonotype: A much larger clone lies one base from this, so it may be a read error. The V call is TRBV10-3, the J call TRBJ2-5, with D possibly being TRBD2 (6 bases). There are 11 residues in the CDR3. CDR1 ENHRY and CDR2 SYGVKD come from the germline V gene. For the CDR3, the DNA is TGTGTCATCAGTGAGGGAGGGACCCAGTACTTC. It is translated as CVISEGGTQYF.

The genes are TRBV20-1 and TRBJ1-1; 7 positions match TRBD1. CDR3 size: 14 residues. Germline CDR1 is DFQATT and CDR2 is SNEGSKA (reference sequence). The DNA of the CDR3 is TGCAAGGGGGCGGCAGGTGGGGACGGTGCTGAAGCTTTCTTT. Protein product: CKGAAGGDGAEAFF.

The chain is built from TRBV6-2 or TRBV6-3 and TRBJ1-2; D is uncertain. Trimming took off 6 bases at V and 5 bases at J, with 22 bases between the two ends. Germline values: CDR1 MNHEY, CDR2 SVGEGT. The CDR3 contains 16 residues. The CDR3 nucleotides are TGTGCCAGCAGAGAATTCAATAGCGGGCGGACTTATGGCTACACCTTC. Protein: CASREFNSGRTYGYTF.

The chain recombines TRBV27 with TRBJ2-5, with a weak D call TRBD1 (6 bases). Trimming took off 8 bases at V and 2 bases at J, with 24 bases between the two ends. CDR1 and CDR2 from the germline V gene are MNHEY and SMNVEV (reference sequence). The CDR3 contains 17 residues. The CDR3 coding sequence is TGTGCCAGCCAGAGGGCCTTGAGACAGGCACAACAAGAGACCCAGTACTTC. This gives the protein CASQRALRQAQQETQYF.

For this clonotype: With a much larger clone just one base away, this may be a read error. The CDR3 reads CASKKYRGESSYNEQFF. In DNA, the CDR3 is TGTGCCAGCAAGAAGTACAGGGGTGAGAGCTCCTACAATGAGCAGTTCTTC. This chain links TRBV27 with TRBJ2-1; 7 bases line up with TRBD1. V was pared by 7 bases and J by 0 bases, with 12 bases of the junction left unmatched. The germline V gene encodes CDR1 MNHEY and CDR2 SMNVEV (reference sequence). The CDR3 consists of 17 residues.

This clonotype was seen ten or more times. This chain uses TRBV5-1 with TRBJ2-1; a weak D match, TRBD2 (6 bases). CDR1 is SGHRS, CDR2 YFSETQ, per germline. The CDR3 is 16 amino acids. Trimming removed 0 bases from V and 4 bases from J, with 14 bases in between. The CDR3 region has the DNA TGCGCCAGCAGCTTGGAAGCGGGTGATCGATACAATGAGCAGTTCTTC. This sequence encodes CASSLEAGDRYNEQFF.

This clonotype was picked up a small number of times. The rearrangement links TRBV5-4 to TRBJ2-5; 14 positions agree with TRBD2. The CDR3 is 16 amino acids. Trimming cost V 2 bases and J 3 bases; bases outside gene matches: 3. Germline V gene data show CDR1 as SGHNT and CDR2 as YYREEE (reference sequence). CDR3 sequence reads: CASSFGLAGGEETQYF. CDR3 coding DNA: TGTGCCAGCAGCTTCGGACTAGCGGGGGGTGAAGAGACCCAGTACTTC. Full variable domain (remainder filled in from reference TRBV5-4 and TRBJ2-5): ETGVTQSPTHLIKTRGQQVTLRCSSQSGHNTVSWYQQALGQGPQFIFQYYREEENGRGNFPPRFSGLQFPNYSSELNVNALELDDSALYLCASSFGLAGGEETQYFGPGTRLLVL.

Remarks on this clonotype: Possible read error: a much larger clone is one base away. The J gene is TRBJ2-5, the V gene TRBV29-1, with 8 bases fitting TRBD2. This CDR3 contains 14 residues. Germline values: CDR1 SQVTM, CDR2 ANQGSEA. After removal of 7 bases from V and 0 bases from J, the junction contained 7 bases not matched to a gene. This chain's CDR3 is CSAATGGDQETQYF. The CDR3 nucleotides are TGCAGCGCCGCTACGGGGGGGGACCAAGAGACCCAGTACTTC.

This clonotype was recorded only once. The chain combines TRBV20-1 with TRBJ2-7; 7 nucleotides align to TRBD2. The CDR3 length is 14 residues. The junction had 7 bases not matched to a gene; V was cut back by 3 bases and J by 2 bases. CDR1 and CDR2 (germline): DFQATT, SNEGSKA (reference sequence). The CDR3: CSASNWAGAYEQYF. CDR3 sequence (DNA): TGCAGTGCTAGTAATTGGGCGGGAGCCTACGAGCAGTACTTC.

The chain carries TRBV28 and TRBJ1-2; 7 positions agree with TRBD1. The CDR3 contains 18 residues. Germline CDR1 is MDHEN and CDR2 is SYDVKM. The J segment lost 5 bases and the V segment lost 3 bases, leaving 18 bases of the junction unmatched. As DNA, the CDR3 is TGTGCCAGCAGTTTCCCGTCGACAGGGTCGGCTGATCGGTATGGCTACACCTTC. It codes for CASSFPSTGSADRYGYTF.

Worth noting for this clonotype: The junction differs from germline at one of its ends, possibly a read error. The chain uses TRBV12-3 or TRBV12-4 and TRBJ2-3; D might be TRBD1 or TRBD2, each matching 5 bases. This CDR3 is built from 14 residues. The CDR3, as DNA: TGTGCCACCAGTCCCGGGGACGGCACAGATACGCAGTATTTT. Amino acids: CATSPGDGTDTQYF.

The chain recombines TRBV6-5 with TRBJ2-1; D not resolved. This CDR3 has 13 residues. CDR1 and CDR2 (germline): MNHEY, SVGAGI. Trimming pared 4 bases from V and 5 bases from J, leaving 9 bases between. The CDR3 bases are TGTGCCAGCAGTTTCCCCGGAGACAATGAGCAGTTCTTC. Encoded protein: CASSFPGDNEQFF.

In its sample, this clonotype was seen once. V and J are TRBV29-1 and TRBJ1-1; no clear D. From germline, CDR1 is SQVTM and CDR2 ANQGSEA. The CDR3 totals 11 residues. The germline V and J ends were trimmed by 4 bases and 6 bases, with 9 bases remaining between them. The CDR3 DNA is TGCAGCGTTGGGGAGAATGCTGAAGCTTTCTTT. Its translation: CSVGENAEAFF.